This T cell receptor (beta chain) was found in a study of blood T cell repertoires in COVID-19. Study in general: COVID-19 samples from acute and convalescent phases originated in the United States, Italy and Spain. Sources were T cells, B-cell-depleted T cells, or PBMCs; the material itself was cDNA or gDNA.

Produced via immunoSEQ multiplex PCR; TCRdb's table is partial and in-frame only. In the table there are roughly 200,000 clones, 85% to 90% of which are singletons. CDR1 and CDR2 from the germline V gene are MGHRA and YSYEKL. The trim removed 6 bases at V and 1 base at J, leaving 5 bases unmatched. CDR3 size: 15 residues. Individuals aged about 18 to 100 years were recruited from about two dozen US areas. Cohort placement rested on clinical history that participants reported themselves. V gene TRBV4-1 combines with J gene TRBJ2-1, with TRBD1 matching over 8 bases. The receptor was derived from a man in his thirties or forties who had recovered from COVID-19. Sequencing was done on a sample of PBMCs or T cells enriched from blood (not recorded which). This CDR3 reads CASRQTGASYNEQFF. CDR3 coding DNA: TGCGCCAGCAGGCAGACAGGGGCTTCCTACAATGAGCAGTTCTTC.